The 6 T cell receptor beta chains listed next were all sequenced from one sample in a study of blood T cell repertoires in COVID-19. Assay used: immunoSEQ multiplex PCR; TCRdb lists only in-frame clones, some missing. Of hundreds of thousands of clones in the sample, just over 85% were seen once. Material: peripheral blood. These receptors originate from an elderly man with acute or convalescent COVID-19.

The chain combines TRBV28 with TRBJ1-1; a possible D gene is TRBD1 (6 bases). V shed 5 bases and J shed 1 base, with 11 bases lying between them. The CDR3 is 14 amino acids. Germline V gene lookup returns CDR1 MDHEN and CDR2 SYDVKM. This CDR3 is CASSRRGANTEAFF. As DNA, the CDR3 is TGTGCCAGCAGTCGTCGGGGGGCGAACACTGAAGCTTTCTTT. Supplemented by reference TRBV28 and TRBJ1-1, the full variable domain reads DVKVTQSSRYLVKRTGEKVFLECVQDMDHENMFWYRQDPGLGLRLIYFSYDVKMKEKGDIPEGYSVSREKKERFSLILESASTNQTSMYLCASSRRGANTEAFFGQGTRLTVV.

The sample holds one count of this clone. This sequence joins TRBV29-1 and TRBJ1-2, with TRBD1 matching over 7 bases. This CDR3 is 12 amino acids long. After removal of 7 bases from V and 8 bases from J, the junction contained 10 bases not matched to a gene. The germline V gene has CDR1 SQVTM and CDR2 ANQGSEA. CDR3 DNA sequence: TGCAGCGCATCTGACAGGGTCGGGGGCTACACCTTC. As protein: CSASDRVGGYTF.

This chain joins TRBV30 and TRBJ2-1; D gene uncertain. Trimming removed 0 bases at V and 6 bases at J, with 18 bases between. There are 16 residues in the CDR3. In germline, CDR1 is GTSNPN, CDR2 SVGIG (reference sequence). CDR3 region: CAWSVLWKPTRNEQFF. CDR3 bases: TGTGCCTGGAGTGTACTATGGAAGCCAACCCGCAATGAGCAGTTCTTC.

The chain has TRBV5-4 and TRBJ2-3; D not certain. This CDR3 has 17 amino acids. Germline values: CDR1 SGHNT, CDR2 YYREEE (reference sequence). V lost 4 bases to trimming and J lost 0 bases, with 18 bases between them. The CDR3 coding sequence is TGTGCCAGCAGCCGGAGTTTGACGGCTACCAGCACAGATACGCAGTATTTT. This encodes CASSRSLTATSTDTQYF.

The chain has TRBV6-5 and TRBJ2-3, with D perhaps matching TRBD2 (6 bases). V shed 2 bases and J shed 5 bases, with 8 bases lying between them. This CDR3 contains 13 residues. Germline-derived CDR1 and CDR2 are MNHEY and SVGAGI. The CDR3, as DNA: TGTGCCAGCAGTTACGGGGGGAAAGATACGCAGTATTTT. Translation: CASSYGGKDTQYF.

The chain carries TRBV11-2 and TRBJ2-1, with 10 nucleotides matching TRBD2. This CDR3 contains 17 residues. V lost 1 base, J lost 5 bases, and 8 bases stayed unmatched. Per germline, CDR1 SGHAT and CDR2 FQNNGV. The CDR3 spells CASSLGPGLARNNEQFF. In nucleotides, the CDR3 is TGTGCCAGCAGCTTAGGGCCGGGACTAGCGCGTAACAATGAGCAGTTCTTC.